This TCR beta chain is from a study of OX40 agonist ivuxolimab in advanced cancers. Study outcomes and limitations: At 0.1-3.0 mg/kg, partial responders had clonal expansion among the lowest observed.

About this clone itself: Its antigen is unknown.

Cycle 7 day 1, cycle 4 day 1, and baseline were the timepoints at which blood was sampled. Only in-frame clones appear in the TCRdb table, and some are missing; sequencing was by immunoSEQ multiplex PCR. Seen here are 60,000 to 75,000 clones, approximately 86% observed once, and the top ten hold 0.85% to 1%. The sequence was collected from an adult with an advanced solid tumor such as melanoma, head and neck, liver or kidney cancer. The sample was CD4+ or CD8+ T cells sorted from blood, taken in a trial of the OX40 agonist ivuxolimab.

As DNA, the CDR3 is TGTGCCAGCAGGTCGGACAGGGGGTTTCAGCCCCAGCATTTT. It specifies CASRSDRGFQPQHF. V is TRBV2 and J is TRBJ1-5; 10 positions agree with TRBD1. This CDR3 contains 14 residues. V was clipped by 6 bases and J by 6 bases; unmatched bases: 5. Germline V CDR1 and CDR2: SNHLY, FYNNEI. The variable domain in full, completed from reference TRBV2 and TRBJ1-5, reads EPEVTQTPSHQVTQMGQEVILRCVPISNHLYFYWYRQILGQKVEFLVSFYNNEISEKSEIFDDQFSVERPDGSNFTLKIRSTKLEDSAMYFCASRSDRGFQPQHFGDGTRLSIL.